The 25 T cell receptor beta chains presented below share a single source sample, sequenced in a study of control samples from healthy donors and cancer patients. Produced via immunoSEQ multiplex PCR; TCRdb's table is partial and in-frame only. The repertoire consists of fewer than 150,000 clones, with around 93% occurring once and the leading ten covering roughly 8.7%. The sequencing sample was made of blood. These receptors all come from a young man in good health.

The count of this clone is one. This rearrangement joins TRBV7-2 to TRBJ1-2; unclear D gene. V gave up 1 base and J gave up 4 bases, with 10 bases separating them. This CDR3 has 14 amino acids. Germline loops: CDR1 SGHTA, CDR2 FQGNSA. Written as DNA, the CDR3 is TGTGCCAGCAGCTTAGAGGTGGGAACCTATGGCTACACCTTC. This translates into CASSLEVGTYGYTF.

The gene calls are TRBV5-1 and TRBJ1-2; 7 bases fit TRBD1. This CDR3 is 16 amino acids long. Germline-derived CDR1 and CDR2 are SGHRS and YFSETQ. V was pared by 4 bases and J by 3 bases, with 12 bases of the junction left unmatched. CDR3 sequence reads: CASSGGQLTQHYGYTF. DNA of the CDR3: TGCGCCAGCAGCGGGGGACAGCTAACCCAACACTATGGCTACACCTTC. Full variable domain (remainder filled in from reference TRBV5-1 and TRBJ1-2): KAGVTQTPRYLIKTRGQQVTLSCSPISGHRSVSWYQQTPGQGLQFLFEYFSETQRNKGNFPGRFSGRQFSNSRSEMNVSTLELGDSALYLCASSGGQLTQHYGYTFGSGTRLTVV.

The chain combines TRBV3-1 (or the pseudogene TRBV3-2) with TRBJ2-7; no firm D call. Deletions cut 0 bases from V and 7 bases from J, with 22 bases between. CDR1 LGHDT and CDR2 YNNKEL come from the germline V gene (reference sequence). CDR3 size: 17 residues. CDR3 protein: CASSQDGKGPGIKEQYF. The CDR3 coding sequence is TGTGCCAGCAGCCAAGATGGGAAAGGCCCAGGTATTAAAGAGCAGTACTTC.

The chain links TRBV10-3 to TRBJ2-1; 8 bases are shared with TRBD2. This CDR3 has 16 amino acids. Germline V gene data show CDR1 as ENHRY and CDR2 as SYGVKD. With 3 bases clipped from V and 5 bases from J, the junction kept 9 bases outside the gene matches. The CDR3 coding sequence is TGTGCCATCAGTGACTTACTTAGCGGGGTTAACAATGAGCAGTTCTTC. Translated, it gives CAISDLLSGVNNEQFF.

The rearrangement joins TRBV27 to TRBJ1-1; TRBD1 matches at 9 bases. The CDR3 has 15 residues. V lost 6 bases, J lost 4 bases, and 9 bases stayed unmatched. Germline CDR1 MNHEY, CDR2 SMNVEV (reference sequence). The CDR3 nucleotides read TGTGCCAGCAGAGATCTGACAGGGGGAGGCACTGAAGCTTTCTTT. It yields the protein CASRDLTGGGTEAFF.

The chain uses TRBV2 and TRBJ1-1, with D uncertain. The CDR3 spans 14 residues. From germline, CDR1 is SNHLY and CDR2 FYNNEI. Trimming took 6 bases from V and 1 from J, leaving 12 bases between them. CDR3 in amino acids: CASRSSPENTEAFF. The CDR3 bases are TGTGCCAGCAGGTCGTCTCCAGAGAACACTGAAGCTTTCTTT.

The chain carries TRBV27 and TRBJ1-6, with D unresolved. The CDR3 extends over 16 amino acids. Trimming removed 5 bases from V and 4 bases from J, with 15 bases in between. From germline, CDR1 is MNHEY and CDR2 SMNVEV (reference sequence). The CDR3 here is CASSLMTENYNSPLHF. The CDR3 DNA reads TGTGCCAGCAGTCTTATGACGGAGAATTATAATTCACCCCTCCACTTT.

The chain links TRBV6-1 to TRBJ2-5; D is uncertain. Trimming removed 3 bases at V and 7 bases at J, with 15 bases between. The CDR3 has 14 residues. In germline, CDR1 is MNHNS, CDR2 SASEGT. The CDR3 DNA sequence: TGTGCCAGCAGTGACACCGCCCCCTGGGGGACCCAGTACTTC. Protein sequence: CASSDTAPWGTQYF.

V is TRBV12-3 or TRBV12-4 and J is TRBJ2-4; either TRBD1 or TRBD2 may fit D (6 bases each). V shed 8 bases and J shed 8 bases, with 16 bases lying between them. The CDR3 is made up of 13 amino acids. The CDR3 loop reads CASLRAGEDIQYF. The CDR3 DNA is TGTGCCAGCTTAAGGGCAGGGGAGGACATTCAGTACTTC.

The chain combines TRBV7-8 with TRBJ1-6; 7 bases are shared with TRBD1. This CDR3 contains 18 residues. The germline V gene encodes CDR1 SGHVS and CDR2 FQNEAQ. Germline trimming cut 8 bases from V and 4 bases from J; bases unmatched to any gene: 17. The CDR3 loop reads CASGKPNWDSSYNSPLHF. The CDR3, as DNA: TGTGCCAGCGGAAAGCCGAATTGGGACAGCTCGTATAATTCACCCCTCCACTTT. The entire variable domain, with the rest obtained from reference TRBV7-8 and TRBJ1-6, is as follows: GAGVSQSPRYKVAKRGQDVALRCDPISGHVSLFWYQQALGQGPEFLTYFQNEAQLDKSGLPSDRFFAERPEGSVSTLKIQRTQQEDSAVYLCASGKPNWDSSYNSPLHFGNGTRLTVT.

This clone has just a few counts. The rearrangement links TRBV7-9 to TRBJ1-5; no clear D. CDR3 length: 14 residues. The germline V gene encodes CDR1 SEHNR and CDR2 FQNEAQ (reference sequence). V was trimmed by 0 bases and J by 7 bases, leaving 10 bases between them. Here the CDR3 reads CASSLAGAGQPQHF. The CDR3, as DNA: TGTGCCAGCAGCTTAGCGGGTGCCGGCCAGCCCCAGCATTTT.

V is TRBV6-6 and J is TRBJ1-6; possibly TRBD1 for D (5 bases). The germline CDR1 and CDR2 sequences are MNHNY and SVGAGI (reference sequence). There are 15 residues in the CDR3. Trimming pared 0 bases from V and 10 bases from J, leaving 13 bases between. CDR3 loop: CASSYSSGTDSPLHF. The CDR3 nucleotides read TGTGCCAGCAGTTACTCATCGGGGACGGACTCACCCCTCCACTTT.

The chain carries TRBV5-1 and TRBJ1-2; TRBD1 might be the D (5 bases). Germline V CDR1 and CDR2: SGHRS, YFSETQ. V was clipped by 0 bases and J by 1 base, with 7 bases between them. The CDR3 loop spans 14 amino acids. CDR3 loop: CASSLGDRNYGYTF. The CDR3 bases are TGCGCCAGCAGCTTGGGGGACCGTAACTATGGCTACACCTTC.

The V gene is TRBV7-6, the J gene TRBJ2-5, with TRBD2 identical over 9 bases. This CDR3 spans 18 amino acids. J gave up 1 base and V 4 bases, and 13 bases lay outside the gene matches. Germline CDR1 is SGHVS and CDR2 is FNYEAQ. CDR3 sequence reads: CASSSTPGAGGFQETQYF. As DNA, the CDR3 is TGTGCCAGCAGCTCCACCCCAGGAGCGGGGGGCTTCCAAGAGACCCAGTACTTC.

This clone has only one observation. The chain carries TRBV2 and TRBJ1-2; no firm D call. The CDR3 sequence is 13 residues long. Trimming cost V 8 bases and J 8 bases, with 18 bases left between them. From germline, CDR1 is SNHLY and CDR2 FYNNEI. CDR3 amino acids: CASGRAPREGYTF. The CDR3, as DNA: TGTGCCAGCGGCCGGGCCCCGAGGGAAGGCTACACCTTC. The variable domain in full, with the rest retrieved from reference TRBV2 and TRBJ1-2, is EPEVTQTPSHQVTQMGQEVILRCVPISNHLYFYWYRQILGQKVEFLVSFYNNEISEKSEIFDDQFSVERPDGSNFTLKIRSTKLEDSAMYFCASGRAPREGYTFGSGTRLTVV.

The chain joins TRBV29-1 to TRBJ1-6; 9 bases are a match to TRBD1. The CDR3 extends over 14 amino acids. J gave up 7 bases and V 4 bases, and 5 bases lay outside the gene matches. Germline lookup yields CDR1 SQVTM and CDR2 ANQGSEA. Here the CDR3 reads CSVAEGTGNSPLHF. Here the CDR3 DNA reads TGCAGCGTTGCCGAGGGGACAGGGAATTCACCCCTCCACTTT.

The chain joins TRBV28 to TRBJ1-5, with 10 bases fitting TRBD1. The CDR3 runs 18 residues. Germline V gene lookup returns CDR1 MDHEN and CDR2 SYDVKM. The V and J ends lost 5 bases and 0 bases, in that order; junction bases with no gene match: 10. The CDR3, as DNA: TGTGCCAGCAGTCCATCGAGGACAGGGGGTTTTAGCAATCAGCCCCAGCATTTT. It translates to CASSPSRTGGFSNQPQHF.

This chain connects TRBV27 to TRBJ1-6, with D maybe TRBD1 (5 bases). The germline gives CDR1 MNHEY, CDR2 SMNVEV (reference sequence). Trimming left V 3 bases short and J 6 bases short, with 12 bases between. This CDR3 contains 15 residues. CDR3 residues: CASSLAGRRNSPLHF. CDR3 DNA: TGTGCCAGCAGTTTGGCAGGGAGGCGTAATTCACCCCTCCACTTT.

The chain links TRBV30 to TRBJ1-1; a possible D gene is TRBD1 (5 bases). The V end was cut by 0 bases, the J end by 4 bases, with 9 bases between. Germline CDR1 reads GTSNPN; CDR2 reads SVGIG (reference sequence). The CDR3 has 13 residues. The CDR3: CAWSVVGATEAFF. For the CDR3, the DNA is TGTGCCTGGAGTGTGGTTGGGGCCACTGAAGCTTTCTTT.

J is TRBJ2-3 and V is TRBV19; weak D call: TRBD2 (5 bases). Trimming took off 5 bases at V and 2 bases at J, with 14 bases between the two ends. The CDR3 sequence is 15 residues long. Germline V gene sequence: CDR1 LNHDA, CDR2 SQIVND (reference sequence). The CDR3 DNA reads TGTGCCAGTAGTCTGGGCCGGGATCACACAGATACGCAGTATTTT. Encoded protein: CASSLGRDHTDTQYF.

This chain links TRBV2 with TRBJ2-2, with D tentatively TRBD1 (5 bases). This CDR3 spans 13 amino acids. Between the trimmed V and J ends, which lost 7 bases and 5 bases, there was a span of 11 bases. Germline loops: CDR1 SNHLY, CDR2 FYNNEI. CDR3 sequence (DNA): TGTGCCAGCAAGAAACAGGAGACCGGGGAGCTGTTTTTT. Its translation is CASKKQETGELFF.

This chain connects TRBV6-5 to TRBJ2-7; no firm D call. Trimming took off 10 bases at V and 6 bases at J, with 16 bases between the two ends. Germline CDR1 is MNHEY and CDR2 is SVGAGI. This CDR3 is 12 amino acids long. The CDR3 here is CATGRKFGEQYF. In DNA, the CDR3 is TGTGCCACCGGAAGGAAGTTCGGCGAGCAGTACTTC.

The CDR3 region is CASSPKNTEAFF. CDR3 nucleotide sequence: TGTGCCAGCAGCCCCAAGAACACTGAAGCTTTCTTT. V usage is TRBV7-9 and J usage is TRBJ1-1; D ambiguous. CDR1 is SEHNR, CDR2 FQNEAQ, per germline (reference sequence). CDR3 length equals 12 residues. Trimming removed 5 bases at V and 1 base at J, with 5 bases between.

The chain joins TRBV19 to TRBJ1-1; perhaps TRBD1 as D (5 bases). The V gene's germline CDR1 is LNHDA and CDR2 SQIVND (reference sequence). This CDR3 has 14 residues. The V gene lost 2 bases and the J gene lost 5 bases, with 12 bases spanning the gap. CDR3 bases: TGTGCCAGTAGTATATTGGGGGGAGGTACTGAAGCTTTCTTT. It yields the protein CASSILGGGTEAFF.

The V gene is TRBV3-1 (or the pseudogene TRBV3-2), the J gene TRBJ1-4; no clear D. This CDR3 has 18 residues. Trimming left V 0 bases short and J 0 bases short, with 14 bases between. Germline-derived CDR1 and CDR2 are LGHDT and YNNKEL (reference sequence). The CDR3 here is CASSQELVMSSTNEKLFF. As DNA, the CDR3 is TGTGCCAGCAGCCAAGAGCTGGTCATGAGTTCAACTAATGAAAAACTGTTTTTT.